Listed below are T cell receptor beta chains from one sample, sequenced in a study of control samples from healthy donors and cancer patients. TCRdb's copy holds only in-frame clones and misses some; the assay was immunoSEQ multiplex PCR. The sample consists of under 65,000 clones, 75% to 95% of them appearing once. Sequenced sample: PBMCs. The receptors come from a woman aged 45-59 years with colorectal cancer. Each CDR3 is given with its conserved first and last residue. The order of the fields is CDR3 protein, CDR3 DNA, V gene, D gene, clone size, J gene. The D gene is left open where the match is weak. Clone size appears in some rows only: once, few, many, or a class for an expanded clone.

CDR3aa: CASSSGRENTEAFF
CDR3nt: TGTGCCAGTAGCTCGGGAAGGGAGAACACTGAAGCTTTCTTT
v_gene: TRBV19
d_gene: .
abundance: .
j_gene: TRBJ1-1

CDR3aa: CASSLLRLAGGRTGELFF
CDR3nt: TGCGCCAGCAGCCTCCTCAGATTAGCGGGAGGGCGGACCGGGGAGCTGTTTTTT
v_gene: TRBV4-1
d_gene: TRBD2
abundance: .
j_gene: TRBJ2-2

CDR3aa: CASSSEYSGNTIYF
CDR3nt: TGTGCCAGCAGCTCGGAGTACTCTGGAAACACCATATATTTT
v_gene: TRBV7-2
d_gene: .
abundance: .
j_gene: TRBJ1-3

CDR3aa: CASSAGRETQYF
CDR3nt: TGCGCCAGCAGCGCAGGGCGGGAGACCCAGTACTTC
v_gene: TRBV5-1
d_gene: .
abundance: .
j_gene: TRBJ2-5

CDR3aa: CATSRRQGVADEQYF
CDR3nt: TGTGCCACCAGCCGCCGACAGGGAGTAGCCGACGAGCAGTACTTC
v_gene: TRBV15
d_gene: TRBD1
abundance: few
j_gene: TRBJ2-7

CDR3aa: CASSDPSGPSTDTQYF
CDR3nt: TGCGCCAGCAGTGACCCTAGCGGTCCTAGCACAGATACGCAGTATTTT
v_gene: TRBV10-1
d_gene: TRBD2
abundance: .
j_gene: TRBJ2-3

CDR3aa: CASSDSSGSMTDTQYF
CDR3nt: TGTGCCAGCAGTGACTCGAGTGGCTCCATGACAGATACGCAGTATTTT
v_gene: TRBV6-4
d_gene: .
abundance: few
j_gene: TRBJ2-3

CDR3aa: CASSFTASSYEQYF
CDR3nt: TGTGCCAGCAGTTTTACGGCCTCCTCCTACGAGCAGTACTTC
v_gene: TRBV28
d_gene: .
abundance: .
j_gene: TRBJ2-7

CDR3aa: CASSDRGGPSTDTQYF
CDR3nt: TGTGCCAGCAGTGATCGAGGGGGACCTAGCACAGATACGCAGTATTTT
v_gene: TRBV6-1
d_gene: .
abundance: .
j_gene: TRBJ2-3

CDR3aa: CSVAPDRNTEAFF
CDR3nt: TGCAGCGTTGCCCCCGATCGAAACACTGAAGCTTTCTTT
v_gene: TRBV29-1
d_gene: .
abundance: .
j_gene: TRBJ1-1

CDR3aa: CASSWGNPLTDTQYF
CDR3nt: TGTGCCAGCAGTTGGGGAAATCCCCTCACAGATACGCAGTATTTT
v_gene: TRBV27
d_gene: .
abundance: .
j_gene: TRBJ2-3

CDR3aa: CASSPPYIVRFRNYGYTF
CDR3nt: TGTGCCAGCTCACCACCCTACATTGTTAGGTTTCGAAACTATGGCTACACCTTC
v_gene: TRBV18
d_gene: .
abundance: .
j_gene: TRBJ1-2

CDR3aa: CASSLDRGSPLHF
CDR3nt: TGTGCCAGCAGCTTGGACAGGGGCTCACCCCTCCACTTT
v_gene: TRBV5-4
d_gene: TRBD1
abundance: .
j_gene: TRBJ1-6

CDR3aa: CASSEWVANTEAFF
CDR3nt: TGTGCCAGCAGTGAATGGGTGGCGAACACTGAAGCTTTCTTT
v_gene: TRBV6-1
d_gene: .
abundance: .
j_gene: TRBJ1-1

CDR3aa: CASSLASTGYNEQFF
CDR3nt: TGCGCCAGCAGCTTGGCGTCTACGGGCTACAATGAGCAGTTCTTC
v_gene: TRBV5-1
d_gene: .
abundance: .
j_gene: TRBJ2-1

CDR3aa: CASSSGQHNNNQPQHF
CDR3nt: TGTGCCAGTAGTTCGGGACAGCATAATAACAATCAGCCCCAGCATTTT
v_gene: TRBV19
d_gene: TRBD1
abundance: .
j_gene: TRBJ1-5

CDR3aa: CASSESVGQPMNTEAFF
CDR3nt: TGCGCCAGCAGTGAGTCCGTGGGACAGCCCATGAACACTGAAGCTTTCTTT
v_gene: TRBV10-2
d_gene: TRBD1
abundance: .
j_gene: TRBJ1-1

CDR3aa: CASSLSGGAYNEQFF
CDR3nt: TGTGCCAGCAGCTTGAGCGGGGGGGCCTACAATGAGCAGTTCTTC
v_gene: TRBV5-4
d_gene: TRBD2
abundance: few
j_gene: TRBJ2-1

CDR3aa: CASSYGADPTTEAFF
CDR3nt: TGTGCCAGCAGTTACGGGGCAGACCCGACGACTGAAGCTTTCTTT
v_gene: TRBV6-5
d_gene: .
abundance: .
j_gene: TRBJ1-1

CDR3aa: CASSKVTPRETEAFF
CDR3nt: TGTGCCAGCAGTAAAGTCACCCCGCGAGAAACTGAAGCTTTCTTT
v_gene: TRBV2
d_gene: .
abundance: .
j_gene: TRBJ1-1

CDR3aa: CASEETAEAFF
CDR3nt: TGTGCCAGCGAGGAAACCGCTGAAGCTTTCTTT
v_gene: TRBV13
d_gene: .
abundance: .
j_gene: TRBJ1-1

CDR3aa: CASSLTGGEEGYTF
CDR3nt: TGTGCCAGCAGCTTGACAGGGGGCGAGGAAGGCTACACCTTC
v_gene: TRBV11-2
d_gene: TRBD1
abundance: .
j_gene: TRBJ1-2

CDR3aa: CASSYSGRTDGYTF
CDR3nt: TGTGCCAGCAGTTACTCGGGGCGGACGGATGGCTACACCTTC
v_gene: TRBV6-5
d_gene: .
abundance: .
j_gene: TRBJ1-2

CDR3aa: CASSSEDWNTEAFF
CDR3nt: TGCGCCAGCAGCTCCGAAGACTGGAACACTGAAGCTTTCTTT
v_gene: TRBV5-1
d_gene: .
abundance: few
j_gene: TRBJ1-1

CDR3aa: CASSPLPATNEKLFF
CDR3nt: TGTGCCAGCTCACCATTACCGGCAACTAATGAAAAACTGTTTTTT
v_gene: TRBV18
d_gene: .
abundance: .
j_gene: TRBJ1-4

CDR3aa: CASRDPNTGELFF
CDR3nt: TGTGCCAGCAGGGACCCGAACACCGGGGAGCTGTTTTTT
v_gene: TRBV9
d_gene: .
abundance: once
j_gene: TRBJ2-2

CDR3aa: CASSETGTSNRAFF
CDR3nt: TGTGCCAGCAGCGAAACCGGGACATCCAACCGAGCTTTCTTT
v_gene: TRBV9
d_gene: .
abundance: .
j_gene: TRBJ1-1

CDR3aa: CASRLAGGDTQYF
CDR3nt: TGTGCCAGCCGCCTAGCGGGAGGTGATACGCAGTATTTT
v_gene: TRBV2
d_gene: TRBD2
abundance: once
j_gene: TRBJ2-3

CDR3aa: CASSSRTDNSPLHF
CDR3nt: TGTGCCAGCAGCTCCAGGACGGACAATTCACCCCTCCACTTT
v_gene: TRBV5-4
d_gene: .
abundance: .
j_gene: TRBJ1-6

CDR3aa: CASSSDPGRGNQPQHF
CDR3nt: TGTGCCAGCAGTTCCGATCCGGGACGGGGGAATCAGCCCCAGCATTTT
v_gene: TRBV6-5
d_gene: .
abundance: .
j_gene: TRBJ1-5

CDR3aa: CASSQVGQPSATNEKLFF
CDR3nt: TGTGCCAGCAGCCAAGTCGGACAGCCATCTGCAACTAATGAAAAACTGTTTTTT
v_gene: TRBV3-1/TRBV3-2
d_gene: .
abundance: .
j_gene: TRBJ1-4

CDR3aa: CASSWAGTQETQYF
CDR3nt: TGCGCCAGCAGCTGGGCGGGGACCCAAGAGACCCAGTACTTC
v_gene: TRBV5-1
d_gene: .
abundance: .
j_gene: TRBJ2-5

CDR3aa: CASARGGSSTDTQYF
CDR3nt: TGTGCCTCGGCGCGGGGAGGCTCTAGCACAGATACGCAGTATTTT
v_gene: TRBV5-6
d_gene: .
abundance: .
j_gene: TRBJ2-3

CDR3aa: CASSLTSGRNTGELFF
CDR3nt: TGCGCCAGCAGCCTGACTAGCGGGAGGAACACCGGGGAGCTGTTTTTT
v_gene: TRBV5-1
d_gene: TRBD2
abundance: .
j_gene: TRBJ2-2

CDR3aa: CASSPGGGSAFF
CDR3nt: TGCGCCAGCAGCCCCGGGGGAGGGTCGGCTTTCTTT
v_gene: TRBV5-1
d_gene: .
abundance: once
j_gene: TRBJ1-1

CDR3aa: CASSFEGAYYGYTF
CDR3nt: TGTGCCAGCAGCTTCGAAGGGGCCTACTATGGCTACACCTTC
v_gene: TRBV5-6
d_gene: .
abundance: .
j_gene: TRBJ1-2

CDR3aa: CASAEMGKDPGDEQFF
CDR3nt: TGTGCCAGCGCTGAGATGGGGAAAGACCCAGGGGATGAGCAGTTCTTC
v_gene: TRBV5-6
d_gene: .
abundance: once
j_gene: TRBJ2-1